This T cell receptor (beta chain) was profiled in a study of cytomegalovirus exposure and HLA in healthy donors. With 60 Vbeta and 13 Jbeta primers, the PCR was carried out. Sequenced by immunoSEQ multiplex PCR; TCRdb stores in-frame clones only, minus some. The table has 150,000 to 200,000 clones, 80% seen once. This clone was found a few times. Its antigen remains unidentified. The CDR3 extends over 13 amino acids. The germline CDR1 and CDR2 sequences are LGHNT and FRNRAP. V lost 1 base and J 6 bases, leaving 10 bases between the germline ends. Study-wide results and caveats: Later, TCR association rates were found to vary by HLA locus, highest for DRB1 and lowest for HLA-C.

The chain employs TRBV12-5 and TRBJ2-7, with a possible D match to TRBD1 (5 bases). Sequenced material: PBMCs. This TCR came from a boy aged 5-17 years in good health and CMV-seronegative. Here the CDR3 reads CASGLDTGFEQYF. The CDR3 nucleotides are TGTGCTAGTGGTTTGGACACAGGTTTCGAGCAGTACTTC.